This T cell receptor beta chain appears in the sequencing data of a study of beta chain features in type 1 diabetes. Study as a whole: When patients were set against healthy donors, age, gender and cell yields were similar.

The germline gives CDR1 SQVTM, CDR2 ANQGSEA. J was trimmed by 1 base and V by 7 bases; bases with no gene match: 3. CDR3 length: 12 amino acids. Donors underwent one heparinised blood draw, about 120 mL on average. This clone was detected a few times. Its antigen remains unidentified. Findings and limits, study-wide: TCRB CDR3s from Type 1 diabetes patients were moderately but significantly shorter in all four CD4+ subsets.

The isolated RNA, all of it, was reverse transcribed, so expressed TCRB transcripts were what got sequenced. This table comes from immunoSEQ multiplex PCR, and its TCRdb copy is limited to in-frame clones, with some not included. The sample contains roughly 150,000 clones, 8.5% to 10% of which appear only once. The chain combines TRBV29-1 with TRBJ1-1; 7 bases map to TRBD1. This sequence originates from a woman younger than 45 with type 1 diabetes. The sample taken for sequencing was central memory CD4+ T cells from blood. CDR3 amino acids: CSGNRGNTEAFF. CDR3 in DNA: TGCAGCGGAAACAGGGGGAACACTGAAGCTTTCTTT.